The rows below give T cell receptor beta chains drawn from one sample of a study of cytomegalovirus exposure and HLA in healthy donors. Sequencing was performed with immunoSEQ multiplex PCR; in TCRdb, only in-frame clones are kept and a portion is missing. The table records 200,000 or so clones, 75% to 90% of them present only once. The material sequenced was PBMCs. The source is a man aged 25-45 years in good health and CMV-seronegative. Both conserved end residues are part of each CDR3. The D gene is left open where the match is weak.

v_call	d_call	j_call	cdr3_aa
TRBV15	TRBD2	TRBJ2-7	CATSIGGSGKAFYEQYF
TRBV5-1	.	TRBJ2-2	CASSLLTGPQGTGELFF
TRBV11-2	.	TRBJ1-1	CASSLGDSYTEAFF
TRBV30	.	.	CAWKVGGPEAYEQYF
TRBV27	.	TRBJ2-3	CASSLSSVGTDTQYF
TRBV2	.	TRBJ1-5	CASSAISQPQHF
TRBV5-4	.	TRBJ2-1	CASSSGGDFYNEQFF
TRBV13	TRBD2	TRBJ2-1	CASSLVARGGSYNEQFF
TRBV18	.	TRBJ1-4	CASSPRGRGEKLFF
TRBV5-1	.	TRBJ2-7	CASSLPRGGEQYF
TRBV27	.	TRBJ2-2	CASRQLGLRTGELFF
TRBV6-5	.	TRBJ2-3	CATKPRGRTDTQYF
TRBV14	TRBD1	TRBJ2-5	CASSKDRVLGETQYF
TRBV2	.	TRBJ2-3	CASSGGPDTDTQYF
TRBV12-5	.	TRBJ2-2	CASGLYTGELFF
TRBV18	TRBD1	TRBJ1-1	CASSRAGTGTAEAFF
TRBV9	TRBD1	TRBJ1-3	CASSVEPGQPNRSGNTIYF
TRBV18	TRBD1	TRBJ1-1	CASSPEGGFASEAFF
TRBV5-1	.	TRBJ1-1	CASSVQGLGTTEAFF
TRBV19	TRBD1	TRBJ1-4	CASSPEKRGQGGPNEKLFF
TRBV25-1	TRBD1	TRBJ2-7	CASSGQTGGLPDEQYF
TRBV29-1	.	TRBJ2-3	CSARTDLTDTQYF
TRBV10-3	TRBD1	TRBJ1-4	CAISAGQGVDEKLFF
TRBV7-9	TRBD2	TRBJ2-7	CASSLTSGYEQYF
TRBV7-9	TRBD1	TRBJ2-7	CASSPSGGQGFYEQYF
TRBV18	TRBD2	TRBJ2-1	CASSPGGPSGSSSYNEQFF
TRBV9	.	TRBJ1-2	CASSVDQGSYGYTF
TRBV9	.	TRBJ1-3	CASGGGGTGNTIYF
TRBV5-1	.	TRBJ2-2	CASSVTRGDTGELFF
TRBV5-1	TRBD2	TRBJ2-5	CASSSGTSGGETQYF
TRBV30	TRBD1	TRBJ1-2	CAWTGGYGYTF